The table lists the clone carrying this TCR beta chain with a count of one. No antigen is known for it. Donors were ostensibly healthy at sampling, although undocumented immune exposures were probable. The data belong to a study of cytomegalovirus exposure and HLA in healthy donors. Primers: 60 Vbeta forward and 13 Jbeta reverse. TCRdb's copy holds only in-frame clones and misses some; the assay was immunoSEQ multiplex PCR. The sample lists some 250,000 clones, around 80% seen once, with under 8% in the top ten. The germline CDR1 and CDR2 sequences are LNHDA and SQIVND (reference sequence). The length of the CDR3 is 14 residues. The V segment lost 1 base and the J segment 7 bases; nucleotides outside the gene matches: 3. Regarding the study as a whole: In a later analysis, TCR beta V- and J-gene trimming showed a link to a missense DCLRE1C variant. DRB1 had the most TCR associations and HLA-C the fewest, a later analysis found, with rates varying by HLA locus.

The sequenced sample was PBMCs. This TCR derives from a woman aged 60 to 75 in good health and CMV-seropositive. The rearrangement uses TRBV19 and TRBJ2-2, with 7 bases aligning to TRBD2. The CDR3 bases are TGTGCCAGTAGTATAGCGCCGGGGGGCGGGGAGCTGTTTTTT. It encodes CASSIAPGGGELFF.